This entry concerns a single T cell receptor beta chain. There are a few counts of this clonotype. It has no known antigen specificity. Per-base qualities were not stored, and no clone one base away is much larger. The library came from 5' RACE. The sequencer listed for this sample is Illumina MiSeq. The public reads were quality trimmed at Q25 with fastp and then assembled into clones with MiXCR by TCRdb, keeping productive beta chains. Each entry merges the rows of one CDR3 protein and shows their most common DNA and genes. For this sample the table gives 40,000 to 60,000 distinct CDR3 sequences, of which approximately 14% were detected only once. The ten biggest clones cover around 15% of the sample. This entry is derived from a study of T cells of healthy individuals (dated 2018 in TCRdb). The germline V gene (reference sequence) yields SGHNT for CDR1 and YYREEE for CDR2. Trimming at the junction amounts to 4 bases on V and 4 bases on J, and the germline ends lie 12 bases apart. The CDR3 numbers 13 residues from cysteine through phenylalanine. Only the CDR3 part of the read is kept: 39 bases, read in frame from the first base.

This clonotype was obtained from a human donor in good health. The rearrangement joined TRBV5-4 to TRBJ2-7; the D segment might be TRBD1 or TRBD2, since each matches 6 bases. The CDR3 protein is CASSAGTLYEQYF. The nucleotide sequence reads as follows: TGTGCCAGCAGCGCGGGGACACTGTACGAGCAGTACTTC.